This T cell receptor beta chain stems from a study of T cell responses to AZD1222 COVID-19 vaccine. This clone turned up a few times. Its antigen is undetermined. Study-wide points: Donors skewed white British and female; clonal diversity was possibly underestimated. Repertoire collection took place solely once the T cell response had peaked. Within unmutated variant regions lay the reported targets of nearly half of spike-specific TCRs.

Method: immunoSEQ multiplex PCR; TCRdb's copy keeps in-frame clones and lacks some. This sample has around 150,000 clones; around 90% occur once, and the top ten carry 1.5% to 2%. CDR1 is SGHKS and CDR2 is YYEKEE in the germline V gene (reference sequence). This CDR3 region has 13 residues. Trimming cost V 9 bases and J 2 bases; bases outside gene matches: 5. This receptor was taken from an adult in good health. The sample consisted of peripheral blood, taken on day 0 of AZD1222 vaccination. The chain carries TRBV5-5 and TRBJ1-1; the match to TRBD1 covers 9 bases. The CDR3 sequence is CATDRGDNTEAFF. The DNA of the CDR3 is TGTGCCACCGACAGGGGGGATAACACTGAAGCTTTCTTT.